One sample yielded the 25 T cell receptor beta chains listed below, sequenced in a study of CD8+ T cells in alopecia areata. RNA extraction and reverse transcription yielded cDNA as sequencing template. Some clones are missing from TCRdb's copy, which holds only in-frame ones; the method was immunoSEQ multiplex PCR. The sample has about 150,000 clones, 45% to 60% seen once; the top ten hold around a sixth. The treatment is: oral pan-JAK inhibitor, 5-10 mg twice daily. The sample consisted of CD8+ T cells sorted from blood, taken at week 4, from a patient treated with tofacitinib. The receptors stem from a human donor with alopecia areata.

This clone was counted between two and nine times. The genes are TRBV7-9 and TRBJ2-1; 15 positions agree with TRBD2. There are 16 residues in the CDR3. Trimming cost V 3 bases and J 4 bases; bases outside gene matches: 1. The germline V gene has CDR1 SEHNR and CDR2 FQNEAQ (reference sequence). CDR3 DNA: TGTGCCAGCAGCTTCGGGACTAGCGGGGGGTACAATGAGCAGTTCTTC. Protein sequence: CASSFGTSGGYNEQFF.

V and J are TRBV29-1 and TRBJ2-7, with a weak D call TRBD1 (6 bases). This CDR3 region has 13 residues. Trimming took off 6 bases at V and 2 bases at J, with 14 bases between the two ends. Germline CDR1 SQVTM, CDR2 ANQGSEA. The CDR3 sequence is CSVGSGEAYEQYF. The CDR3 nucleotides are TGCAGCGTCGGGTCAGGGGAAGCCTACGAGCAGTACTTC.

This chain links TRBV27 with TRBJ1-1, with no clear D. Germline assignment: CDR1 MNHEY and CDR2 SMNVEV (reference sequence). The CDR3 is 14 residues long. Trimming cost V 5 bases and J 7 bases, with 17 bases left between them. The CDR3 nucleotides read TGTGCCAGCAGTATAGGTTCGGGCCAGTTTGAAGCTTTCTTT. Encoded protein: CASSIGSGQFEAFF.

The chain has TRBV10-3 and TRBJ2-5; D is perhaps TRBD2 (5 bases). This CDR3 is 14 amino acids long. CDR1 and CDR2 (germline): ENHRY, SYGVKD. Trimming left V 2 bases short and J 3 bases short, with 10 bases between. The CDR3: CAISEIGSEETQYF. The CDR3 DNA is TGTGCCATCAGTGAGATAGGGAGCGAAGAGACCCAGTACTTC.

This clone showed up just a few times. The chain has TRBV10-3 and TRBJ1-5, with D unresolved. Germline CDR1 ENHRY, CDR2 SYGVKD. V was shortened by 5 bases and J by 4 bases, with 15 bases between the two germline ends. This CDR3 has 15 residues. This CDR3 is CAISLAGGRNQPQHF. The CDR3 DNA is TGTGCCATCAGTCTCGCCGGAGGGCGGAATCAGCCCCAGCATTTT.

The chain recombines TRBV2 with TRBJ2-3; 8 bases are shared with TRBD1. V shed 6 bases and J 0 bases; nucleotides not matched to a gene: 5. The CDR3 spans 15 residues. Germline V gene lookup returns CDR1 SNHLY and CDR2 FYNNEI. For the CDR3, the DNA is TGTGCCAGCAGCCTGACAGGGGCGAGCACAGATACGCAGTATTTT. Translating gives CASSLTGASTDTQYF.

The chain links TRBV29-1 to TRBJ2-1, with 8 bases identical to TRBD2. Losses at the gene ends were 4 bases for V and 8 bases for J; bases not matched to a gene: 19. The germline gives CDR1 SQVTM, CDR2 ANQGSEA. The CDR3 length is 17 residues. In DNA, the CDR3 is TGCAGCGTTGCGGTTAGCGGGGAGCCCAGAGTTTACGATGAGCAGTTCTTC. This codes for CSVAVSGEPRVYDEQFF.

The chain has TRBV7-9 and TRBJ2-7, with D perhaps TRBD1 (5 bases). The ends were cut back, 5 bases at V and 7 bases at J, with 18 bases in the middle. The length of the CDR3 is 14 residues. The germline CDR1 and CDR2 sequences are SEHNR and FQNEAQ (reference sequence). The CDR3, as DNA: TGTGCCAGCAGCCCTTGGCAGGGCTCGGTGGAGCAGTACTTC. Translated, it gives CASSPWQGSVEQYF.

The chain employs TRBV7-2 and TRBJ2-5; 10 nucleotides match TRBD2. Germline V CDR1 and CDR2: SGHTA, FQGNSA. J lost 0 bases, V lost 5 bases, and 6 bases had no gene match. The CDR3 runs to 16 residues. The CDR3 is CASSLGLADYQETQYF. In DNA, the CDR3 is TGTGCCAGCAGCCTAGGACTAGCGGACTACCAAGAGACCCAGTACTTC.

This clone was counted between two and nine times. The rearrangement joins TRBV6-5 to TRBJ1-2; D gene unclear. V was trimmed by 6 bases and J by 4 bases, leaving 12 bases between them. The CDR3 length is 13 residues. CDR1 and CDR2 (germline): MNHEY, SVGAGI. CDR3: CASSVTPGYGYTF. The CDR3 bases are TGTGCCAGCAGCGTCACACCGGGCTATGGCTACACCTTC.

This sequence joins TRBV7-3 and TRBJ2-3; 9 bases map to TRBD1. The junction had 4 bases not matched to a gene; V was cut back by 4 bases and J by 5 bases. Germline V CDR1 and CDR2: SGHTA, FQGTGA. CDR3 size: 14 residues. The CDR3 sequence: CASSSTGGRDTQYF. CDR3 nucleotides: TGTGCCAGCAGCTCAACAGGGGGCAGAGATACGCAGTATTTT.

Ten or more counts support this clone. J is TRBJ2-7 and V is TRBV15, with TRBD1 matching 11 bases. The J segment lost 3 bases and the V segment lost 5 bases, leaving 9 bases of the junction unmatched. Germline assignment: CDR1 LNHNV and CDR2 YYDKDF (reference sequence). The CDR3 spans 16 residues. DNA of the CDR3: TGTGCCACCAGCTCGAGGACCGGGACAGGGGGCTACGAGCAGTACTTC. It translates to CATSSRTGTGGYEQYF.

The rearrangement links TRBV27 to TRBJ2-1; no clear D gene. In germline, CDR1 is MNHEY, CDR2 SMNVEV (reference sequence). V was clipped by 6 bases and J by 0 bases, with 12 bases between them. The CDR3 has 15 residues. The DNA of the CDR3 is TGTGCCAGCAGCCCAAAGGGAAGCTCCTACAATGAGCAGTTCTTC. This gives the protein CASSPKGSSYNEQFF.

In its sample, this clone was seen once. The J gene is TRBJ2-3, the V gene TRBV2; D perhaps matches TRBD2 (7 bases). The CDR3 sequence is 11 residues long. From germline, CDR1 is SNHLY and CDR2 FYNNEI. V lost 11 bases and J lost 4, with 10 bases in between. CDR3 in amino acids: CAFGGPDTQYF. CDR3 DNA sequence: TGTGCCTTCGGGGGGCCAGATACGCAGTATTTT.

J is TRBJ2-1 and V is TRBV2, with TRBD2 identical over 7 bases. The CDR3 runs to 15 residues. V dropped 3 bases and J dropped 2; count of bases not matched to a gene: 4. The V gene's germline CDR1 is SNHLY and CDR2 FYNNEI. The CDR3 reads CASSDFAGAYNEQFF. The DNA of the CDR3 is TGTGCCAGCAGTGATTTTGCGGGGGCCTACAATGAGCAGTTCTTC. The full variable domain, with the rest looked up from reference TRBV2 and TRBJ2-1, is EPEVTQTPSHQVTQMGQEVILRCVPISNHLYFYWYRQILGQKVEFLVSFYNNEISEKSEIFDDQFSVERPDGSNFTLKIRSTKLEDSAMYFCASSDFAGAYNEQFFGPGTRLTVL.

The rearrangement uses TRBV25-1 and TRBJ1-2; TRBD1 might be the D (5 bases). Germline CDR1 reads MGHDK; CDR2 reads SYGVNS. This CDR3 contains 13 residues. With 1 base removed from V and 3 bases from J, the gap between germline ends came to 6 bases. The CDR3 loop reads CASSEWGDYGYTF. Written as DNA, the CDR3 is TGTGCCAGCAGTGAATGGGGGGACTATGGCTACACCTTC.

The gene calls are TRBV4-1 and TRBJ2-7; D may be TRBD1 or TRBD2 (6 bases each). V lost 0 bases and J 4 bases, leaving 13 bases between the germline ends. The CDR3 has 15 amino acids. The germline V gene encodes CDR1 MGHRA and CDR2 YSYEKL. CDR3 in amino acids: CASSQDWGAMYEQYF. CDR3 nucleotide sequence: TGCGCCAGCAGCCAAGACTGGGGGGCAATGTACGAGCAGTACTTC.

The CDR3 reads CASSPIPPGGNYGYTF. DNA of the CDR3: TGTGCCAGCAGCCCTATACCCCCGGGGGGAAACTATGGCTACACCTTC. J is TRBJ1-2 and V is TRBV9; tentatively, D is TRBD1 (5 bases). The CDR3 loop spans 16 amino acids. CDR1 SGDLS and CDR2 YYNGEE come from the germline V gene. V lost 4 bases and J lost 2, with 18 bases in between.

This clone has just a few counts. This rearrangement joins TRBV6-5 to TRBJ2-5; 7 bases line up with TRBD1. Unmatched junction bases numbered 10, after V lost 7 bases and J lost 5 bases. Germline assignment: CDR1 MNHEY and CDR2 SVGAGI. The CDR3 contains 14 residues. The CDR3 is CASTRVGGEETQYF. DNA for the CDR3: TGTGCCAGCACTAGGGTAGGGGGCGAGGAGACCCAGTACTTC.

This chain connects TRBV28 to TRBJ1-6; unclear D gene. V was trimmed by 1 base and J by 4 bases, leaving 8 bases between them. The germline CDR1 and CDR2 sequences are MDHEN and SYDVKM. The CDR3 has 15 amino acids. CDR3 DNA: TGTGCCAGCAGTTTATCCCCTTATTATAATTCACCCCTCCACTTT. Translating gives CASSLSPYYNSPLHF.

The V call is TRBV29-1, the J call TRBJ1-2, with D perhaps matching TRBD1 (5 bases). Deletions cut 7 bases from V and 4 bases from J, with 13 bases between. CDR1 SQVTM and CDR2 ANQGSEA come from the germline V gene. This CDR3 has 12 amino acids. CDR3 DNA sequence: TGCAGCGCCCAGGACACTAGCTATGGCTACACCTTC. It specifies CSAQDTSYGYTF.

V and J are TRBV7-9 and TRBJ1-2; 7 bases line up with TRBD1. The CDR3 loop spans 13 amino acids. V was clipped by 1 base and J by 8 bases; unmatched bases: 4. The germline V gene encodes CDR1 SEHNR and CDR2 FQNEAQ (reference sequence). The DNA for the CDR3 is TGTGCCAGCAGCTTAGGGGACAGCGGCGGCTACACCTTC. It encodes CASSLGDSGGYTF. Supplemented by reference TRBV7-9 and TRBJ1-2, the full variable domain reads DTGVSQNPRHKITKRGQNVTFRCDPISEHNRLYWYRQTLGQGPEFLTYFQNEAQLEKSRLLSDRFSAERPKGSFSTLEIQRTEQGDSAMYLCASSLGDSGGYTFGSGTRLTVV.

This clone was observed a handful of times. V is TRBV25-1 and J is TRBJ2-7, with D tentatively TRBD1 (5 bases). V shed 7 bases and J shed 2 bases, with 18 bases lying between them. The germline CDR1 and CDR2 sequences are MGHDK and SYGVNS. The CDR3 is 15 residues long. In nucleotides, the CDR3 is TGTGCCAGCAACTCGGACATACAGCCCCCCTACGAGCAGTACTTC. It codes for CASNSDIQPPYEQYF.

The V and J genes are TRBV29-1 and TRBJ2-1; D unclear. Trimming removed 7 bases from V and 2 bases from J, with 3 bases in between. Germline assignment: CDR1 SQVTM and CDR2 ANQGSEA. The CDR3 spans 10 residues. For the CDR3, the DNA is TGCAGCGGTACCTACAATGAGCAGTTCTTC. This encodes CSGTYNEQFF.

CDR3 nucleotides: TGCGCCAGCAGCCACGATTGGGTCAATGAGCAGTTCTTC. Residues: CASSHDWVNEQFF. The chain has TRBV4-1 and TRBJ2-1; D is ambiguous. This CDR3 region has 13 residues. Deletions cut 3 bases from V and 6 bases from J, with 9 bases between. Germline values: CDR1 MGHRA, CDR2 YSYEKL.